One and the same sample provided the 18 T cell receptor beta chains below, sequenced in a study of T-cell memory formation after mild COVID-19. TCRdb fed the 5' RACE reads into MiXCR, producing one record per CDR3 protein. The sample has fewer than 200,000 distinct CDR3 sequences; about a fifth are singletons. Source material: PBMCs or a T cell subset sorted from them (not recorded which). These receptors were taken from an adult woman who had mild COVID-19 (a few samples of this study predate the infection). Cell type and time point are not known.

The chain carries TRBV9 and TRBJ2-7; TRBD2 matches 10 bases. This CDR3 has 16 amino acids. Germline lookup yields CDR1 SGDLS and CDR2 YYNGEE. The V and J ends lost 0 bases and 4 bases, in that order; junction bases with no gene match: 7. CDR3 coding DNA: TGTGCCAGCAGCGTAGAGGCTAGCGGGGGCTCTTACGAGCAGTACTTC. Translation: CASSVEASGGSYEQYF.

This clonotype was seen more than once but under ten times. The chain uses TRBV7-9 and TRBJ1-1, with unresolved D. Trimming took 5 bases from V and 0 from J, leaving 10 bases between them. This CDR3 spans 14 amino acids. Germline CDR1 SEHNR, CDR2 FQNEAQ (reference sequence). Here the CDR3 reads CASSPLPLNTEAFF. The CDR3 nucleotides are TGTGCCAGCAGCCCCTTACCCCTGAACACTGAAGCTTTCTTT.

This clonotype showed up just a few times. The chain couples TRBV18 to TRBJ2-7; possible D gene TRBD2, 7 bases. CDR1 is KGHSH, CDR2 LQKENI, per germline. The CDR3 extends over 22 amino acids. V lost 6 bases, J lost 4 bases, and 40 bases lay in between. CDR3 loop: CASSGSANGGAEIFPVTYEQYF. As DNA, the CDR3 is TGTGCCAGCTCCGGAAGCGCTAATGGGGGGGCAGAAATATTCCCGGTGACTTACGAGCAGTACTTC.

This sequence joins TRBV7-9 and TRBJ2-1; 7 bases fit TRBD1. This CDR3 contains 13 residues. J gave up 7 bases and V 5 bases, and 5 bases lay outside the gene matches. Per germline, CDR1 SEHNR and CDR2 FQNEAQ (reference sequence). This chain's CDR3 is CASSPADRNEQFF. The CDR3 region has the DNA TGTGCCAGCAGCCCGGCGGACAGGAATGAGCAGTTCTTC.

The sample holds one count of this clonotype. The gene calls are TRBV20-1 and TRBJ1-2; no firm D call. This CDR3 comprises 17 residues. Germline V CDR1 and CDR2: DFQATT, SNEGSKA (reference sequence). Trimming removed 3 bases from V and 1 base from J, with 21 bases in between. DNA for the CDR3: TGCAGTGCTAGGTGTCCGGTGCGGACTGATTTTAACTATGGCTACACCTTC. It translates to CSARCPVRTDFNYGYTF.

This clonotype was seen a few times. This rearrangement joins TRBV6-5 to TRBJ2-3; 9 nucleotides match TRBD1. The V gene end was trimmed by 5 bases and the J gene end by 4 bases; junction bases not matched to a gene: 4. This CDR3 region has 14 residues. The germline V gene has CDR1 MNHEY and CDR2 SVGAGI. As DNA, the CDR3 is TGTGCCAGCAGTCATGGACAGGGGCCAGATACGCAGTATTTT. Protein sequence: CASSHGQGPDTQYF.

The gene calls are TRBV5-6 and TRBJ1-1, with D hard to call. Trimming cost V 2 bases and J 8 bases, with 10 bases left between them. The CDR3 is 12 residues long. CDR1 and CDR2 from the germline V gene are SGHDT and YYEEEE. DNA for the CDR3: TGTGCCAGCAGCTTTCCGGATGTGGAAGCTTTCTTT. The encoded protein is CASSFPDVEAFF.

The rearrangement links TRBV12-3 or TRBV12-4 to TRBJ1-2; D remains unclear. This CDR3 spans 16 amino acids. V shed 4 bases and J shed 3 bases, with 18 bases lying between them. The CDR3 loop is CASSSFPGPGDYGYTF. Written as DNA, the CDR3 is TGTGCCAGCAGTTCCTTCCCGGGCCCCGGCGACTATGGCTACACCTTC.

This clonotype was recorded a few times. J is TRBJ2-3 and V is TRBV5-5; D possibly corresponds to TRBD2 (5 bases). The CDR3 contains 18 residues. CDR1 is SGHKS and CDR2 is YYEKEE in the germline V gene (reference sequence). Trimming stripped 3 bases from V and 0 bases from J, with 20 bases between. CDR3 in DNA: TGTGCCAGCAGCTGGGAACCTGAGGGATCCCTCAGCACAGATACGCAGTATTTT. Amino acids: CASSWEPEGSLSTDTQYF.

The chain uses TRBV11-2 and TRBJ2-7; maybe TRBD1 (7 bases). Germline CDR1 is SGHAT and CDR2 is FQNNGV. CDR3 length: 15 amino acids. Trimming pared 2 bases from V and 5 bases from J, leaving 16 bases between. The CDR3 here is CASSLRAGGLDEQYF. CDR3 sequence (DNA): TGTGCCAGCAGCTTAAGAGCAGGGGGGCTCGACGAGCAGTACTTC. The full variable domain, with the rest looked up from reference TRBV11-2 and TRBJ2-7, is EAGVAQSPRYKIIEKRQSVAFWCNPISGHATLYWYQQILGQGPKLLIQFQNNGVVDDSQLPKDRFSAERLKGVDSTLKIQPAKLEDSAVYLCASSLRAGGLDEQYFGPGTRLTVT.

This clonotype was detected only a few times. The CDR3 loop is CASSLAPEGTEAFF. The CDR3 bases are TGTGCCAGCAGCTTGGCACCCGAGGGCACTGAAGCTTTCTTT. The genes are TRBV7-9 and TRBJ1-1; D gene uncertain. Germline V gives CDR1 SEHNR, CDR2 FQNEAQ (reference sequence). V shed 3 bases and J shed 4 bases, with 12 bases lying between them. The CDR3 has 14 residues.

The V gene is TRBV27, the J gene TRBJ2-1; 12 nucleotides match TRBD2. The V gene end was trimmed by 7 bases and the J gene end by 6 bases; junction bases not matched to a gene: 1. Germline values: CDR1 MNHEY, CDR2 SMNVEV (reference sequence). There are 13 residues in the CDR3. The CDR3 DNA follows: TGTGCCAGCACTAGCGGGAGGGGCAATGAGCAGTTCTTC. This translates into CASTSGRGNEQFF.

This clonotype was counted between two and nine times. The rearrangement uses TRBV29-1 and TRBJ2-7; D not certain. CDR3 length equals 12 residues. CDR1 and CDR2 from the germline V gene are SQVTM and ANQGSEA. V was shortened by 6 bases and J by 0 bases, with 9 bases between the two germline ends. The CDR3 region has the DNA TGCAGCGTGGTACTGGACTCCTACGAGCAGTACTTC. Amino acids: CSVVLDSYEQYF.

The chain has TRBV18 and TRBJ2-7; 9 bases match TRBD2. From germline, CDR1 is KGHSH and CDR2 LQKENI. The CDR3 has 15 residues. V gave up 4 bases and J gave up 1 base; unmatched junction bases: 5. CDR3 amino acids: CASSQPGLASYEQYF. The CDR3 nucleotides read TGTGCCAGCTCACAACCGGGACTAGCTTCCTACGAGCAGTACTTC.

The chain recombines TRBV6-5 with TRBJ2-5, with D unclear. Germline V gene sequence: CDR1 MNHEY, CDR2 SVGAGI. The CDR3 covers 14 residues. Trimming removed 6 bases at V and 3 bases at J, with 14 bases between. The CDR3 sequence is CASSSPRREETQYF. Written as DNA, the CDR3 is TGTGCCAGCAGCAGCCCGCGGAGAGAAGAGACCCAGTACTTC.

This clonotype has just a few counts. V usage is TRBV4-1 and J usage is TRBJ1-1; D is undetermined. Germline CDR1 is MGHRA and CDR2 is YSYEKL. This CDR3 comprises 19 residues. V was clipped by 0 bases and J by 0 bases, with 20 bases between them. The CDR3 DNA sequence: TGCGCCAGCAGCCAAGAAGGAGGGCGATGGGTTCTAATGAACACTGAAGCTTTCTTT. It codes for CASSQEGGRWVLMNTEAFF.

J is TRBJ2-7 and V is TRBV12-3 or TRBV12-4; the match to TRBD1 covers 7 bases. V gave up 5 bases and J gave up 1 base; unmatched junction bases: 8. The CDR3 loop spans 15 amino acids. CDR3 in amino acids: CASSPGDRDSYEQYF. CDR3 nucleotides: TGTGCCAGCAGTCCCGGCGACAGGGATTCCTACGAGCAGTACTTC.

A few counts support this clonotype. V is TRBV4-3 and J is TRBJ2-1; D tentatively reads TRBD1 or TRBD2 (5 bases each). V lost 0 bases, J lost 8 bases, and 20 bases lay in between. This CDR3 is built from 17 residues. Germline V gives CDR1 LGHNA, CDR2 YSLEER. CDR3 nucleotide sequence: TGCGCCAGCAGCCAAGAGCCCTCCTGGGGCCGGGGCTATGAGCAGTTCTTC. The encoded protein is CASSQEPSWGRGYEQFF.